The sequence of this T cell receptor (beta chain) was determined in a study of blood T cell repertoires in COVID-19. On the study more broadly: Acute and convalescent COVID-19 specimens originated in the United States, Italy and Spain.

The authors' processing: Amplification from reference gene primers served as the basis for estimated nucleated cell counts. Assay: immunoSEQ multiplex PCR; the TCRdb copy retains only in-frame clones and omits some. Clonal size and the V and J genes are those of that table, whereas D and trimming came from the DNA. The sample records tens of thousands of clones, over 80% being singletons. This CDR3 has 16 residues. Looked up from germline, CDR1 is LGHNA and CDR2 is YNFKEQ. V was pared by 0 bases and J by 3 bases, with 7 bases of the junction left unmatched. Material: peripheral blood. The origin of this receptor is a human donor in a cohort sampled during active COVID-19. The rearrangement joins TRBV4-2 to TRBJ1-1; 7 bases align to TRBD1. The CDR3 DNA follows: TGTGCCAGCAGCCAAGATTTCCGACAGGGTGACACTGAAGCTTTCTTT. Amino acid sequence: CASSQDFRQGDTEAFF.